Each of the 3 T cell receptor beta chains below was sequenced from the same sample in a study of blood T cells in healthy people across ages. Together with a sample-barcoded 5' primer, a J-beta primer mix was included in a second PCR lasting about 7 to 12 cycles. Each CDR3 protein is one row after TCRdb ran MiXCR on the 5' RACE reads. The sample has 600,000 to 800,000 distinct CDR3 sequences; over 20% are singletons. Sequences were obtained from blood. The receptors here all came from a man in his sixties or seventies in good health.

This clonotype appeared a few times. The rearrangement uses TRBV12-3 or TRBV12-4 and TRBJ2-1, with 14 bases that match TRBD2. The V gene end was trimmed by 5 bases and the J gene end by 6 bases; junction bases not matched to a gene: 6. This CDR3 spans 16 amino acids. DNA for the CDR3: TGTGCCAGCAGTCCTCAGGGACTAGCGGGAGTCAATGAGCAGTTCTTC. It specifies CASSPQGLAGVNEQFF.

J is TRBJ2-7 and V is TRBV6-1; no clear D. Germline V lookup: CDR1 MNHNS, CDR2 SASEGT. This CDR3 is built from 14 residues. V was trimmed by 1 base and J by 1 base, leaving 8 bases between them. The CDR3 loop is CASSEVGQSYEQYV. In DNA form, the CDR3 reads TGTGCCAGCAGTGAAGTCGGGCAGTCCTACGAGCAGTACGTC.

This sequence joins TRBV27 and TRBJ1-2; no reliable D call. The germline gives CDR1 MNHEY, CDR2 SMNVEV (reference sequence). Trimming shortened V by 6 bases and J by 4 bases, and 18 bases separated the two germline ends. The CDR3 length is 15 residues. As DNA, the CDR3 is TGTGCCAGCAGATCCGCCCGAGGCGAGGGCTATGGCTACACCTTC. The encoded protein is CASRSARGEGYGYTF.